These 29 T cell receptor beta chains were sequenced from one sample in a study of blood T cells in healthy people across ages. A second PCR, run for about 7 to 11 cycles, used a sample-barcoded 5' primer plus a J-beta primer mix. TCRdb analysed the 5' RACE reads with MiXCR anew, one entry per CDR3 protein. The sample records roughly 930,000 distinct CDR3 sequences, roughly 43% being singletons. The sequenced sample was blood. These receptor sequences come from a young man in good health.

This clonotype was seen a handful of times. V gene TRBV2 combines with J gene TRBJ2-7; D is unclear. Germline V lookup: CDR1 SNHLY, CDR2 FYNNEI. The CDR3 runs 12 residues. Trimming took 7 bases from V and 2 from J, leaving 9 bases between them. The CDR3, as DNA: TGTGCCAGCAACGAGGTGCCCTACGAGCAGTACTTC. Amino acid sequence: CASNEVPYEQYF.

This clonotype was recorded a few times. This sequence joins TRBV27 and TRBJ1-2, with D maybe TRBD1 (5 bases). The germline gives CDR1 MNHEY, CDR2 SMNVEV (reference sequence). The CDR3 extends over 13 amino acids. The V end lost 8 bases, the J end lost 2 bases, and 12 bases lay between the germline ends. CDR3 protein: CASREGSNYGYTF. CDR3 sequence (DNA): TGTGCCAGCCGAGAGGGGTCCAACTATGGCTACACCTTC.

V is TRBV5-1 and J is TRBJ2-3; D may be TRBD1 or TRBD2 (5 bases each). Germline CDR1 reads SGHRS; CDR2 reads YFSETQ. CDR3 length equals 13 residues. Trimming cost V 7 bases and J 1 base, with 10 bases left between them. The chain's CDR3 is CASGDGRTDTQYF. CDR3 coding DNA: TGCGCCAGCGGGGACGGACGCACAGATACGCAGTATTTT.

This clonotype was seen only a few times. The chain combines TRBV2 with TRBJ1-2; D might be TRBD1 (6 bases). The CDR3 extends over 13 amino acids. CDR1 SNHLY and CDR2 FYNNEI come from the germline V gene. V lost 11 bases and J lost 0, with 13 bases in between. CDR3 in amino acids: CAGNREANYGYTF. The CDR3 coding sequence is TGTGCCGGAAACAGGGAAGCTAACTATGGCTACACCTTC.

The chain is built from TRBV3-1 and TRBJ2-5; maybe TRBD2 (6 bases). Germline CDR1 reads LGHDT; CDR2 reads YNNKEL (reference sequence). CDR3 length: 15 residues. V gave up 0 bases and J gave up 1 base, with 9 bases separating them. The CDR3 protein is CASSQEGTLQETQYF. Here the CDR3 DNA reads TGTGCCAGCAGCCAAGAAGGGACTCTCCAAGAGACCCAGTACTTC.

The J gene is TRBJ2-1, the V gene TRBV29-1, with 12 bases fitting TRBD2. Losses at the gene ends were 2 bases for V and 7 bases for J; bases not matched to a gene: 6. This CDR3 is built from 15 residues. Looked up from germline, CDR1 is SQVTM and CDR2 is ANQGSEA. This CDR3 is CSVEPLAGGPNEQFF. Here the CDR3 DNA reads TGCAGCGTTGAACCTCTAGCGGGAGGGCCGAATGAGCAGTTCTTC.

This clonotype was detected only a few times. The V gene is TRBV15, the J gene TRBJ2-6, with D hard to call. Trimming left V 0 bases short and J 1 base short, with 1 base between. Per germline, CDR1 LNHNV and CDR2 YYDKDF (reference sequence). This CDR3 spans 14 amino acids. This CDR3 is CATSRDSGANVLTF. CDR3 nucleotides: TGTGCCACCAGCAGAGATTCTGGGGCCAACGTCCTGACTTTC.

This clonotype was recorded many times. V is TRBV9 and J is TRBJ2-1, with a possible D match to TRBD2 (7 bases). This CDR3 spans 13 amino acids. Germline assignment: CDR1 SGDLS and CDR2 YYNGEE. Trimming pared 6 bases from V and 5 bases from J, leaving 12 bases between. The CDR3 DNA sequence: TGTGCCAGCACCGGGGGGACAAACAATGAGCAGTTCTTC. This gives the protein CASTGGTNNEQFF.

The V gene is TRBV4-1, the J gene TRBJ2-7; D gene uncertain. With 0 bases removed from V and 6 bases from J, the gap between germline ends came to 12 bases. The CDR3 sequence is 14 residues long. In germline, CDR1 is MGHRA, CDR2 YSYEKL. CDR3 bases: TGCGCCAGCAGCCAAGAGAAGGGTAACACCGAGCAGTACTTC. It codes for CASSQEKGNTEQYF.

This clonotype was counted a few times. The rearrangement joins TRBV14 to TRBJ2-6; D is uncertain. The CDR3 extends over 14 amino acids. Germline CDR1 SGHDN, CDR2 FVKESK. V dropped 6 bases and J dropped 9 bases, with 15 bases sitting between them. This chain's CDR3 is CASRHADAFNVLTF. CDR3 DNA: TGTGCCAGCAGGCACGCCGACGCCTTCAACGTCCTGACTTTC.

V usage is TRBV6-2 or TRBV6-3 and J usage is TRBJ2-7; 12 bases fit TRBD1. The CDR3 is made up of 14 amino acids. The J segment lost 6 bases and the V segment lost 11 bases, leaving 11 bases of the junction unmatched. CDR1 is MNHEY, CDR2 SVGEGT, per germline. The CDR3 loop is CACLWDRGPREQYF. DNA for the CDR3: TGTGCCTGCCTGTGGGACAGGGGGCCGCGCGAGCAGTACTTC.

CDR3 in DNA: TGTGCCACCAGTGAACGGACAGGGAAACGCACAGATACGCAGTATTTT. Encoded protein: CATSERTGKRTDTQYF. The chain recombines TRBV24-1 with TRBJ2-3; the match to TRBD1 covers 8 bases. The ends lost 4 bases at V and 1 base at J; junction bases unmatched: 6. Germline V gene data show CDR1 as KGHDR and CDR2 as SFDVKD. This CDR3 has 16 residues.

The V gene is TRBV29-1, the J gene TRBJ1-1; D gene unclear. The CDR3 loop spans 13 amino acids. The V gene lost 7 bases and the J gene lost 4 bases, with 16 bases spanning the gap. From germline, CDR1 is SQVTM and CDR2 ANQGSEA. This CDR3 is CSGRTDRSTEAFF. CDR3 nucleotide sequence: TGCAGCGGCCGGACCGACCGAAGCACTGAAGCTTTCTTT.

A note on this clonotype: Given a much more abundant clone one base away, this may be a read error. The chain recombines TRBV10-3 with TRBJ2-1, with 11 bases that match TRBD2. Trimming took 11 bases from V and 8 from J; bases not matched to a gene: 14. This CDR3 comprises 15 residues. Germline CDR1 is ENHRY and CDR2 is SYGVKD. CDR3 nucleotides: TGTGCCGTCAAGACGACTAGCGGGATTGTGGATGAGCAGTTCTTC. This encodes CAVKTTSGIVDEQFF.

This clonotype was detected only once. The V gene is TRBV20-1, the J gene TRBJ2-3; TRBD2 is a possible D gene (7 bases). Deletions cut 6 bases from V and 3 bases from J, with 25 bases between. Germline V gives CDR1 DFQATT, CDR2 SNEGSKA (reference sequence). The CDR3 consists of 17 residues. Here the CDR3 DNA reads TGCAGTGCCCCCCGGGGTGGGGGGGGCCTAGGAACAGATACGCAGTATTTT. It encodes CSAPRGGGGLGTDTQYF.

A few counts support this clonotype. The chain combines TRBV9 with TRBJ1-2; 11 bases match TRBD1. The V gene end was trimmed by 3 bases and the J gene end by 6 bases; junction bases not matched to a gene: 7. The CDR3 has 15 residues. Germline CDR1 is SGDLS and CDR2 is YYNGEE. This CDR3 reads CASSGTGTGGHGYTF. CDR3 DNA: TGTGCCAGCAGCGGGACCGGGACAGGGGGACATGGCTACACCTTC.

V usage is TRBV21-1 and J usage is TRBJ2-3. TRBV21-1 is described as a pseudogene. The CDR3 extends over 11 amino acids. The CDR3 here is CASSNMDTQYF. The CDR3 DNA reads as TGTGCCAGCAGCAATATGGATACGCAGTATTTT.

About this clonotype itself: One end of the junction fails to match germline, which may point to a read error. The genes are TRBV27 and TRBJ1-6; no clear D. The germline gives CDR1 MNHEY, CDR2 SMNVEV (reference sequence). The CDR3 runs 16 residues. The CDR3 coding sequence is TGTGCCAGCAGTTTATACGGTACAGTCGATAATTCACTCCTCCACTTT. The encoded protein is CASSLYGTVDNSLLHF.

The chain is built from TRBV2 and TRBJ1-6; 10 bases agree with TRBD1. This CDR3 has 12 amino acids. The V gene end was trimmed by 8 bases and the J gene end by 10 bases; junction bases not matched to a gene: 2. Germline lookup yields CDR1 SNHLY and CDR2 FYNNEI. The CDR3 nucleotides read TGTGCCAGCGGGACAGGGGAGTCACCCCTCCACTTT. It codes for CASGTGESPLHF.

The chain employs TRBV10-3 and TRBJ2-5; D is possibly TRBD1 or TRBD2 (5 bases each). Germline loops: CDR1 ENHRY, CDR2 SYGVKD. V was clipped by 3 bases and J by 5 bases, with 16 bases between them. The CDR3 loop spans 15 amino acids. CDR3 nucleotides: TGTGCCATCAGTGACAGGTCGGGACGAGGGGAGACCCAGTACTTC. It encodes CAISDRSGRGETQYF.

This clonotype was counted at least ten times. This chain links TRBV6-2 or TRBV6-3 with TRBJ1-1, with D unresolved. The ends were cut back, 0 bases at V and 1 base at J, with 0 bases in the middle. The CDR3 loop spans 12 amino acids. From germline, CDR1 is MNHEY and CDR2 SVGEGT. For the CDR3, the DNA is TGTGCCAGCAGTTACTCGAACACTGAAGCTTTCTTT. Amino acids: CASSYSNTEAFF.

This clonotype has a count of ten or more. The genes are TRBV7-2 and TRBJ2-5; TRBD2 is a possible D gene (5 bases). The germline CDR1 and CDR2 sequences are SGHTA and FQGNSA. V lost 1 base to trimming and J lost 5 bases, with 8 bases between them. The CDR3 runs 13 residues. The CDR3: CASSLGAVETQYF. As DNA, the CDR3 is TGTGCCAGCAGCTTAGGAGCGGTGGAGACCCAGTACTTC. Full variable domain (missing parts from reference TRBV7-2 and TRBJ2-5): GAGVSQSPSNKVTEKGKDVELRCDPISGHTALYWYRQSLGQGLEFLIYFQGNSAPDKSGLPSDRFSAERTGGSVSTLTIQRTQQEDSAVYLCASSLGAVETQYFGPGTRLLVL.

Many counts were recorded for this clonotype. CDR3 coding DNA: TGTGCCAGCAGTTTCCCAGCGGGGGGGAACAATGAGCAGTTCTTC. Translated: CASSFPAGGNNEQFF. The chain joins TRBV12-3 or TRBV12-4 to TRBJ2-1; 10 bases map to TRBD2. The V segment lost 3 bases and the J segment 5 bases; nucleotides outside the gene matches: 4. The CDR3 sequence is 15 residues long.

The gene calls are TRBV10-3 and TRBJ1-2, with 9 bases matching TRBD1. CDR1 and CDR2 from the germline V gene are ENHRY and SYGVKD. This CDR3 has 15 amino acids. Trimming cost V 7 bases and J 0 bases; bases outside gene matches: 6. The chain's CDR3 is CAIKGQGFPNYGYTF. The DNA for the CDR3 is TGTGCCATCAAAGGACAGGGGTTTCCTAACTATGGCTACACCTTC.

This chain connects TRBV20-1 to TRBJ1-6; D remains unclear. CDR3 length equals 14 residues. Germline V gene sequence: CDR1 DFQATT, CDR2 SNEGSKA (reference sequence). Trimming took off 3 bases at V and 3 bases at J, with 9 bases between the two ends. The DNA for the CDR3 is TGCAGTGCTAGTACAGCGCTCTATAATTCACCCCTCCACTTT. Translation: CSASTALYNSPLHF.

This clonotype was seen many times. The V gene is TRBV29-1, the J gene TRBJ2-7, with 10 positions matching TRBD1. V was pared by 1 base and J by 3 bases, with 9 bases of the junction left unmatched. There are 16 residues in the CDR3. In germline, CDR1 is SQVTM, CDR2 ANQGSEA. CDR3 loop: CSVEVTSRDRGYEQYF. In nucleotides, the CDR3 is TGCAGCGTTGAAGTAACCTCCCGGGACAGGGGCTACGAGCAGTACTTC.

This clonotype has ten or more counts. V usage is TRBV30 and J usage is TRBJ1-5; tentatively, D is TRBD1 (5 bases). The ends were cut back, 3 bases at V and 5 bases at J, with 17 bases in the middle. The CDR3 consists of 15 residues. Germline CDR1 is GTSNPN and CDR2 is SVGIG (reference sequence). CDR3 amino acids: CAWSPRTGRDQPQHF. The DNA of the CDR3 is TGTGCCTGGAGCCCAAGGACGGGACGCGATCAGCCCCAGCATTTT.

This clonotype showed up just a few times. The chain is built from TRBV20-1 and TRBJ2-7; 9 bases are shared with TRBD2. Germline CDR1 is DFQATT and CDR2 is SNEGSKA (reference sequence). V trimming: 3 bases; J trimming: 3 bases; junction bases outside the gene matches: 9. This CDR3 comprises 15 residues. The CDR3 DNA sequence: TGCAGTGCTAGCGACTTTAGCGGGGGTCGCTACGAGCAGTACTTC. Amino acids: CSASDFSGGRYEQYF.

For this clonotype: This sequence may be a read error, since a much larger clone differs from it by one base. The chain links TRBV12-3 or TRBV12-4 to TRBJ2-1, with D tentatively TRBD1 or TRBD2 (5 bases each). V was pared by 5 bases and J by 0 bases, with 11 bases between. The CDR3 covers 15 residues. DNA of the CDR3: TGTGCCAGCAGTCCTAAGGGGAGCTCCTACAATGAGCAGTTCTTC. It codes for CASSPKGSSYNEQFF.